This TCR beta chain was found in a study of blood T cell repertoires in COVID-19. Across the whole study: The United States, Italy and Spain were the sources of the acute and convalescent COVID-19 samples.

The V gene's germline CDR1 is SGHVS and CDR2 FQNEAQ. The CDR3 runs to 15 residues. Trimming took off 1 base at V and 6 bases at J, with 12 bases between the two ends. As handled by the study authors: Researchers report that nucleated cell counts were estimated from reference gene primer amplification. TCRdb's copy holds only in-frame clones and misses some; the assay was immunoSEQ multiplex PCR. The V and J calls and clone size were taken over from that table, and D and trimming were inferred from the DNA. The sample consists of 200,000 to 250,000 clones, around 80% of them appearing once. This clone was detected many times.

The chain is built from TRBV7-8 and TRBJ2-2; the D is unclear. Sequences were obtained from peripheral blood. This receptor was identified in a woman younger than 30 with acute or convalescent COVID-19. The CDR3 loop reads CASSLGLMESGELFF. CDR3 DNA sequence: TGTGCCAGCAGCTTAGGTCTAATGGAGTCCGGGGAGCTGTTTTTT.